The following is a T cell receptor (beta chain) sequence with its context. This CDR3 comprises 16 residues. The germline CDR1 and CDR2 sequences are LGHNA and YSLEER. V lost 0 bases and J 2 bases, leaving 14 bases between the germline ends. The sample is drawn from a study of blood T cells in healthy people across ages. Then a second PCR, running roughly 7 to 11 cycles, was carried out with a sample-barcoded 5' primer and a J-beta primer mix. MiXCR was run by TCRdb on the 5' RACE reads, yielding one entry per CDR3 protein. The sample has roughly 1.5 million distinct CDR3 sequences; roughly 43% are singletons.

This chain joins TRBV4-3 and TRBJ2-7, with D tentatively TRBD1 (5 bases). This receptor was taken from a woman between 18 and 30 years old in good health. The material sequenced was blood. CDR3 DNA: TGCGCCAGCAGCCAAGATATAGGAGTAGGGGCCTACGAGCAGTACTTC. It encodes CASSQDIGVGAYEQYF.